Listed below are T cell receptor beta chains from one sample, sequenced in a study of blood T cell repertoires in COVID-19. Using immunoSEQ multiplex PCR, the repertoire was profiled, and TCRdb retains in-frame clones only, with some absent. The sample contains fewer than 400,000 clones, 70% to 90% of which appear only once. Sequencing input: PBMCs or T cells enriched from blood (not recorded which). These receptors originate from a man aged 25 to 45 who had recovered from COVID-19. The CDR3 runs from the conserved cysteine through the conserved F or W. Fields, in order: J gene, V gene, D gene, clone size, CDR3 length, CDR3 DNA, CDR3 protein. The D gene is left open where the match is weak. Expanded clones get a size class; other rows say once, few or many, or leave the size out.

TRBJ2-3 | TRBV24-1 | NA | NA | 13 | TGTGCCACCAGTGATCCCCCTTTAGATACGCAGTATTTT | CATSDPPLDTQYF
TRBJ1-6 | TRBV24-1 | NA | NA | 18 | TGTGCCACCCCCCCGATTTGGGGGGAGAGCTCCTATAATTCACCCCTCCACTTT | CATPPIWGESSYNSPLHF
TRBJ1-1 | TRBV21-1 | NA | NA | 16 | TGTGCCAGCAGCAAACCGGGGGGTGCGATGAACACTGAAGCTTTCTTT | CASSKPGGAMNTEAFF
TRBJ1-2 | TRBV4-1 | NA | few | 15 | TGCGCCAGCAGCCACCCCCTCGGAGGGACGGGTGGCTACACCTTC | CASSHPLGGTGGYTF
TRBJ1-1 | TRBV28 | NA | NA | 14 | TGTGCCAGCAGTTTGGGACTCTCTGTGGCTGAAGCTTTCTTT | CASSLGLSVAEAFF
TRBJ2-7 | TRBV27 | TRBD1 | NA | 14 | TGTGCCAGCAGTTTAGGGACAGGGATATACGAGCAGTACTTC | CASSLGTGIYEQYF
TRBJ2-1 | TRBV11-2 | TRBD2 | few | 17 | TGTGCCAGCAGCACAGACTTGGGACTAGCGGGAAGTAATGAGCAGTTCTTC | CASSTDLGLAGSNEQFF
TRBJ1-1 | TRBV28 | NA | NA | 17 | TGTGCCAGCACCCTGAGACAGGCCATCACCATGAACACTGAAGCTTTCTTT | CASTLRQAITMNTEAFF
TRBJ1-6 | TRBV6-2/TRBV6-3 | TRBD1 | once | 14 | TGTGCCAGCAGTACCCGGGACAGAAATTCACCCCTCCACTTT | CASSTRDRNSPLHF
TRBJ2-1 | TRBV5-1 | NA | NA | 13 | TGCGCCAGCAGCTTGGTCTCTGACAATGAGCAGTTCTTC | CASSLVSDNEQFF
TRBJ2-2 | TRBV7-2 | NA | NA | 14 | TGTGCCAGCAGCTTAGTATTCCCAGCCGGGGAGCTGTTTTTT | CASSLVFPAGELFF
TRBJ1-1 | TRBV24-1 | TRBD1 | NA | 18 | TGTGCCACCAGTGATTTTCCGGGACAGGGGGCCAGGAGGACTGAAGCTTTCTTT | CATSDFPGQGARRTEAFF
TRBJ2-2 | TRBV7-2 | NA | NA | 15 | TGTGCCAGCAGCCCTCTGGGCGGGACGGACGGGGAGCTGTTTTTT | CASSPLGGTDGELFF
TRBJ2-7 | TRBV6-5 | TRBD1 | NA | 14 | TGTGCCAGCAGGCGGGACAGGTATTACTACGAGCAGTACTTC | CASRRDRYYYEQYF
TRBJ1-5 | TRBV4-2 | NA | NA | 15 | TGTGCCAGCAGCCCTCTCAGATATAGCAATCAGCCCCAGCATTTT | CASSPLRYSNQPQHF
TRBJ2-2 | TRBV5-1 | NA | NA | 15 | TGCGCCAGCAGCCCACTAGCTGGAGCCACCGGGGAGCTGTTTTTT | CASSPLAGATGELFF
TRBJ1-2 | TRBV6-6 | TRBD1 | NA | 13 | TGTGCCGGGGGGACAGGGGGTAACTATGGCTACACCTTC | CAGGTGGNYGYTF
TRBJ2-7 | TRBV12-3/TRBV12-4 | NA | NA | 13 | TGTGCCAGCAGTCCAGACAGGTTCCACGAGCAGTACTTC | CASSPDRFHEQYF
TRBJ1-4 | TRBV6-6 | TRBD1 | NA | 18 | TGTGCCAGCAGTCTGACCAGGGGGACCTCCGCAACTAATGAAAAACTGTTTTTT | CASSLTRGTSATNEKLFF
TRBJ2-3 | TRBV9 | NA | NA | 16 | TGTGCCAGCAGCGTAGGCAGGTCCACACTGGGAGATACGCAGTATTTT | CASSVGRSTLGDTQYF
TRBJ2-7 | TRBV3-1/TRBV3-2 | NA | NA | 12 | TGTGCCAGCAGCCAAGCGAAAACCGGGCAGTACTTC | CASSQAKTGQYF
TRBJ2-7 | TRBV20-1 | NA | NA | 14 | TGCAGTGCTAGTGACCCGGGTAGGAGATACGAGCAGTACTTC | CSASDPGRRYEQYF
TRBJ1-2 | TRBV6-5 | NA | NA | 15 | TGTGCCAGCAGTTTCACCCCAGACTACCGATATGGCTACACCTTC | CASSFTPDYRYGYTF
TRBJ1-2 | TRBV24-1 | NA | NA | 14 | TGTGCCACCAGTGATTCCGATGGGCCCTATGGCTACACCTTC | CATSDSDGPYGYTF
TRBJ2-7 | TRBV30 | NA | NA | 11 | TGTGCCTGGAGTGTGGAGGGCGAGCAGTACTTC | CAWSVEGEQYF
TRBJ1-2 | TRBV5-1 | TRBD1 | NA | 15 | TGCGCCAGCAGCCCCGCCGGGACAGAATATTATGGCTACACCTTC | CASSPAGTEYYGYTF
TRBJ2-1 | TRBV7-8 | TRBD2 | NA | 18 | TGTGCCAGCAGCCTTCTAGGGCTCGTAGCGGGAGGTTCGGATGAGCAGTTCTTC | CASSLLGLVAGGSDEQFF